This T cell receptor beta chain derives from a study of identical twins. The CDR3 loop spans 15 amino acids. From germline, CDR1 is LGHNA and CDR2 YSLEER. Trimming took 3 bases from V and 0 from J, leaving 11 bases between them. There are a few counts of this clonotype. Its antigen is still unknown. General observations from the study: For cord blood, abundant beta clonotypes had fewer insertions, unlike memory repertoires, which showed none.

MiXCR was run by TCRdb on the 5' RACE reads, yielding one entry per CDR3 protein. The profile shows approximately 230,000 distinct CDR3 sequences, 5.5% to 7.5% of them singletons. This sample was shared with a second study, whose subject was T cells expressing NK-cell markers. Per that paper: The study found dominant NKG2C+ clonotypes at 1.0-7.0% of CD8+ T cells in six donors. The CD3+CD56-NKG2C+ fraction of a handful of donors was likewise dominated by these clonotypes.

The chain recombines TRBV4-3 with TRBJ1-1; unclear D gene. This clonotype was sampled from a young woman in good health. Sequencing was carried out using CD8+ T cells sorted from blood. CDR3 sequence (DNA): TGCGCCAGCAGCCAGGGAAGAGTCATGAACACTGAAGCTTTCTTT. It encodes CASSQGRVMNTEAFF.